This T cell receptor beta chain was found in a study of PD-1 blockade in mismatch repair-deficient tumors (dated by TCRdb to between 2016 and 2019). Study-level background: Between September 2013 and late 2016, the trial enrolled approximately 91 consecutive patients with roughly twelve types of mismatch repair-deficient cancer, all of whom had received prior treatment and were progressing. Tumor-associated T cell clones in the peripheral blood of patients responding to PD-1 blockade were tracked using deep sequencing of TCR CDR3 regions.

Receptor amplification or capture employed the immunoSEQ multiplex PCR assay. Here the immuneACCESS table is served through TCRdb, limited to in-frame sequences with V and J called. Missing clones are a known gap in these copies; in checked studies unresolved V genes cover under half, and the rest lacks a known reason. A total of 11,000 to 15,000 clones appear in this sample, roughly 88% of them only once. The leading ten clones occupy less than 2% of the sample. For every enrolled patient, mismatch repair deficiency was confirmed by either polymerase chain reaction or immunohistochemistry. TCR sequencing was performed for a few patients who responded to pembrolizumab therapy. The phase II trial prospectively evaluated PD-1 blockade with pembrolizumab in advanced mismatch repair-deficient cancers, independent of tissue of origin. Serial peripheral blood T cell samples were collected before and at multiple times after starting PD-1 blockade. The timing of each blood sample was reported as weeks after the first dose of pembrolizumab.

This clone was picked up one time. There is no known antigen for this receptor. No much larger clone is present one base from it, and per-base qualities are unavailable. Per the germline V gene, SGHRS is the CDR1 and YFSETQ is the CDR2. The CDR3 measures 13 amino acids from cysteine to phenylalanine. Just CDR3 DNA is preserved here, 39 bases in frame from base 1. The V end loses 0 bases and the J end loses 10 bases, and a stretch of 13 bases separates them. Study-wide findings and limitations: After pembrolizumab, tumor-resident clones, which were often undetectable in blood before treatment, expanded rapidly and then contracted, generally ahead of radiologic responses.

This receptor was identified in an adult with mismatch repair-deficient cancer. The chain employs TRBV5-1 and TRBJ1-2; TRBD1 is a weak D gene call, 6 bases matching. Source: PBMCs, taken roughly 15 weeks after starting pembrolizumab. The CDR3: CASSLGSRDIYTF. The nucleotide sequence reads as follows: TGCGCCAGCAGCTTGGGGTCCCGGGACATCTACACCTTC.